The TCR beta chain described here comes from a study of blood T cell repertoires in COVID-19. Overall study: COVID-19 samples, acute and convalescent, were from the United States, Italy and Spain.

Original analysis: Reference gene primer amplification in the assay estimated nucleated cell counts. Repertoires were generated with immunoSEQ multiplex PCR, while TCRdb's copy carries only in-frame clones and drops some. V and J calls and clone size are given by that table; D and trimming were obtained from the DNA. The data show approximately 350,000 clones, around four fifths seen once. Germline CDR1 SNHLY, CDR2 FYNNEI. The CDR3 totals 15 residues. J lost 1 base, V lost 6 bases, and 5 bases had no gene match. The TCR was taken from a man aged 25-40 years with active or convalescent COVID-19. This rearrangement joins TRBV2 to TRBJ2-2, with TRBD2 matching over 7 bases. What was sequenced was peripheral blood. The CDR3 DNA sequence: TGTGCCAGCAGATGGGGGAGGGAGAACACCGGGGAGCTGTTTTTT. Translation gives CASRWGRENTGELFF.